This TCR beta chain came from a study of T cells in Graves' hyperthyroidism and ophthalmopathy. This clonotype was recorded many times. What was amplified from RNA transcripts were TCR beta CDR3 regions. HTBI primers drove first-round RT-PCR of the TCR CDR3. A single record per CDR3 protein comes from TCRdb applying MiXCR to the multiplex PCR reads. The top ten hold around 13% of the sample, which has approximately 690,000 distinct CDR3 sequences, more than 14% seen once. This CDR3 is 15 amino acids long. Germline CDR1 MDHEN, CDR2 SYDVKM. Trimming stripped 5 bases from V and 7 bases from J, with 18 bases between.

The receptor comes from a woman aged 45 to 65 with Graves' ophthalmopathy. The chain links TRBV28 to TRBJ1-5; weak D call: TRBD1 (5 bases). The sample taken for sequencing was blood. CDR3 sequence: CASSLQDPNEQPQHF. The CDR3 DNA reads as TGTGCCAGCAGTCTACAGGATCCTAACGAGCAGCCCCAGCATTTT.